This T cell receptor beta chain appears in the sequencing data of a study of memory CD4+ T cells and cytomegalovirus serostatus. Study context: Of the healthy Belgian adults, 9 were CMV seropositive and 20 to 30 seronegative. General study findings and limits: A US-trained random forest predicted CMV serostatus with median AUC roughly 0.9.

Only in-frame clones appear in the TCRdb table, and some are missing; sequencing was by immunoSEQ multiplex PCR. The table lists 40,000 to 45,000 clones, more than 75% of them singletons. Turning to this clone: Its matching antigen is unknown.

Looked up from germline, CDR1 is SNHLY and CDR2 is FYNNEI. This CDR3 region has 15 residues. V was cut by 3 bases and J by 4 bases, with 15 bases left in between. The sort gate was single viable CD3+CD4+CD8-CD45RO+ cells for memory CD4+ T cells. The source of this sequence is an adult in good health and CMV-seronegative. Sequences were obtained from memory CD4+ T cells from blood. The rearrangement joins TRBV2 to TRBJ1-2; TRBD1 is a possible D gene (6 bases). The CDR3 nucleotides read TGTGCCAGCAGTGATCGGATTACAGGGCGCTATGGCTACACCTTC. It yields the protein CASSDRITGRYGYTF.